This TCR beta chain emerged from a study of T cells after yellow fever vaccination. Across the whole study: A sort based on CD3, CD45RA, CCR7 and CD95 yielded the EM, EMRA, CM and Tscm memory subsets. Study results and caveats: Secondary responses were weaker yet peaked faster, day 5 versus 15.

The sample holds many counts of this clonotype. TCRdb itself ran the 5' RACE reads through MiXCR, one entry per CDR3 protein. The sample lists tens of thousands of distinct CDR3 sequences, under 7% seen once, with around 11% in the top ten. Germline V CDR1 and CDR2: SGHTA, FQGNSA. This CDR3 contains 16 residues. The J segment lost 4 bases and the V segment lost 5 bases, leaving 10 bases of the junction unmatched. The TCR was taken from a man aged 25-45 years who received the YFV17D yellow fever vaccine. This chain connects TRBV7-2 to TRBJ2-5; TRBD2 aligns across 10 bases. The sequencing here drew on PBMCs, either bulk or a sorted T-cell subset (CD4+, CD8+, memory, or dextramer-sorted; not recorded which), taken 15 days after the yellow fever booster vaccination. CDR3 nucleotide sequence: TGTGCCAGCAGCCGAAACGCAATAGCGGGAGGAGAGACCCAGTACTTC. This translates into CASSRNAIAGGETQYF.